This TCR beta chain was found in a study of blood T cell repertoires in COVID-19. For the study at large: Acute-phase and convalescent COVID-19 samples originated in the United States, Italy and Spain. From T cells, B-cell-depleted T cells, or PBMCs came the material, which was cDNA or gDNA.

Authors' analysis steps: Using reference gene primer amplification, nucleated cell counts were estimated. TCRdb's table, derived via immunoSEQ multiplex PCR, lists solely in-frame clones and lacks some. Clone size and V and J calls were adopted from that table, with D and trimming inferred from the DNA. This sample has approximately 190,000 clones, with roughly 79% found just once. The material sequenced was peripheral blood. The sequence came from a man in his 60s with active or convalescent COVID-19.

The CDR3 here is CASSLSPGTGRAEQYF. DNA of the CDR3: TGTGCCAGCAGCCTCTCCCCCGGGACAGGGAGGGCCGAGCAGTACTTC. The gene calls are TRBV14 and TRBJ2-7, with 9 bases identical to TRBD1. The ends lost 4 bases at V and 6 bases at J; junction bases unmatched: 13. CDR1 and CDR2 (germline): SGHDN, FVKESK. The CDR3 has 16 amino acids.